Listed below are T cell receptor beta chains from one sample, sequenced in a study of blood T cells in healthy people across ages. TCRdb recomputed calls from the 5' RACE reads with MiXCR, one row per CDR3 protein. This table holds around 2 million distinct CDR3 sequences, 30% to 40% found once. Sequenced: blood. These receptors all come from a human donor in good health. Both conserved end residues are part of each CDR3. D genes are given only for firm matches. The size entry is marked missing in some rows and otherwise reads once, few, many or a size class.

J gene: TRBJ2-5; clone size: few; D gene: NA; V gene: TRBV20-1; CDR3 protein: CSAKPPPGTEQETQYF; CDR3 DNA: TGCAGTGCTAAGCCGCCTCCCGGGACGGAGCAAGAGACCCAGTACTTC
J gene: TRBJ2-1; clone size: few; D gene: TRBD2; V gene: TRBV12-3/TRBV12-4; CDR3 protein: CASLDSSGGANEQFF; CDR3 DNA: TGTGCCAGCCTAGATTCTAGCGGGGGGGCTAATGAGCAGTTCTTC
J gene: TRBJ2-1; clone size: NA; D gene: NA; V gene: TRBV11-3; CDR3 protein: CASSLGVGGPSYEQFF; CDR3 DNA: TGTGCCAGCAGCTTAGGGGTCGGGGGGCCCTCCTACGAGCAGTTCTTC
J gene: TRBJ2-5; clone size: NA; D gene: TRBD1; V gene: TRBV20-1; CDR3 protein: CSGRQGAGGETQYF; CDR3 DNA: TGCAGTGGTCGTCAGGGGGCCGGGGGAGAGACCCAGTACTTC
J gene: TRBJ2-1; clone size: few; D gene: NA; V gene: TRBV7-3; CDR3 protein: CASSLLFSYNEQFF; CDR3 DNA: TGTGCCAGCAGCTTACTCTTTTCCTACAATGAGCAGTTCTTC
J gene: TRBJ2-3; clone size: NA; D gene: TRBD1; V gene: TRBV4-1; CDR3 protein: CASSRPGTGSTDTQYF; CDR3 DNA: TGCGCCAGCAGCCGCCCAGGGACAGGGAGCACAGATACGCAGTATTTT
J gene: TRBJ2-5; clone size: few; D gene: NA; V gene: TRBV20-1; CDR3 protein: CSARRGSGETQYF; CDR3 DNA: TGCAGTGCTAGGAGGGGGTCGGGAGAGACCCAGTACTTC
J gene: TRBJ2-1; clone size: NA; D gene: NA; V gene: TRBV4-3; CDR3 protein: CASSRAGVWNEQFF; CDR3 DNA: TGCGCCAGCAGCCGGGCGGGCGTGTGGAATGAGCAGTTCTTC
J gene: TRBJ1-5; clone size: many; D gene: NA; V gene: TRBV20-1; CDR3 protein: CSARVLAGEHQPQHF; CDR3 DNA: TGCAGTGCTAGAGTGTTGGCAGGGGAGCATCAGCCCCAGCATTTT
J gene: TRBJ2-1; clone size: many; D gene: NA; V gene: TRBV6-4; CDR3 protein: CASSEASPDEQFF; CDR3 DNA: TGTGCCAGCAGTGAGGCTAGTCCCGATGAGCAGTTCTTC
J gene: TRBJ1-4; clone size: many; D gene: NA; V gene: TRBV5-1; CDR3 protein: CASSLVGGEKLFF; CDR3 DNA: TGTGCCAGCAGCTTAGTGGGGGGTGAAAAACTGTTTTTT
J gene: TRBJ2-1; clone size: NA; D gene: TRBD2; V gene: TRBV9; CDR3 protein: CASSFRTSGGYNEQFF; CDR3 DNA: TGTGCCAGCAGCTTCCGGACTAGCGGGGGGTACAATGAGCAGTTCTTC
J gene: TRBJ1-1; clone size: NA; D gene: NA; V gene: TRBV6-5; CDR3 protein: CASSYYSMNTEAFF; CDR3 DNA: TGTGCCAGCAGTTACTACAGTATGAACACTGAAGCTTTCTTT
J gene: TRBJ2-6; clone size: few; D gene: TRBD1; V gene: TRBV27; CDR3 protein: CASGGQGAGGVLTF; CDR3 DNA: TGTGCCAGCGGCGGACAGGGGGCTGGGGGCGTCCTGACTTTC
J gene: TRBJ1-5; clone size: NA; D gene: TRBD1; V gene: TRBV28; CDR3 protein: CASSLSLFRGPADQPQHF; CDR3 DNA: TGTGCCAGCAGTTTATCCCTTTTCAGGGGGCCCGCAGATCAGCCCCAGCATTTT
J gene: TRBJ1-1; clone size: NA; D gene: NA; V gene: TRBV29-1; CDR3 protein: CSVWGGSAFF; CDR3 DNA: TGCAGCGTCTGGGGGGGATCGGCTTTCTTT
J gene: TRBJ2-3; clone size: few; D gene: TRBD1; V gene: TRBV15; CDR3 protein: CATSRSGQSTDTQYF; CDR3 DNA: TGTGCCACCAGCAGATCGGGACAGAGCACAGATACGCAGTATTTT
J gene: TRBJ1-1; clone size: NA; D gene: NA; V gene: TRBV12-3/TRBV12-4; CDR3 protein: CASTLMNLPEAFF; CDR3 DNA: TGTGCCAGCACCCTAATGAATCTTCCTGAAGCTTTCTTT
J gene: TRBJ2-3; clone size: few; D gene: NA; V gene: TRBV6-5; CDR3 protein: CASSYERAYTDTQYF; CDR3 DNA: TGTGCCAGCAGTTACGAGCGGGCCTACACAGATACGCAGTATTTT
J gene: TRBJ1-2; clone size: few; D gene: NA; V gene: TRBV12-5; CDR3 protein: CASGSSPGYGFMDYGYTF; CDR3 DNA: TGTGCTAGTGGTTCCTCTCCGGGTTACGGATTTATGGACTATGGCTACACCTTC
J gene: TRBJ2-7; clone size: NA; D gene: TRBD1; V gene: TRBV2; CDR3 protein: CASSEGGQGVYNEQYF; CDR3 DNA: TGTGCCAGCAGTGAAGGAGGGCAGGGGGTCTACAATGAGCAGTACTTC
J gene: TRBJ1-2; clone size: few; D gene: NA; V gene: TRBV4-1; CDR3 protein: CASHSGVYGYTF; CDR3 DNA: TGCGCCAGTCACTCAGGGGTCTATGGCTACACCTTC
J gene: TRBJ1-1; clone size: NA; D gene: NA; V gene: TRBV27; CDR3 protein: CASSFGDPGYTEAFF; CDR3 DNA: TGTGCCAGCAGTTTTGGGGACCCGGGGTACACTGAAGCTTTCTTT
J gene: TRBJ2-7; clone size: many; D gene: TRBD2; V gene: TRBV6-1; CDR3 protein: CASSRTSGGTHSYEQYF; CDR3 DNA: TGTGCCAGCAGCCGAACTAGCGGGGGGACCCACTCCTACGAGCAGTACTTC
J gene: TRBJ1-1; clone size: few; D gene: NA; V gene: TRBV5-1; CDR3 protein: CASSRSIGDPTEAFF; CDR3 DNA: TGCGCCAGCAGCCGTTCCATAGGGGATCCCACTGAAGCTTTCTTT
J gene: TRBJ1-2; clone size: NA; D gene: TRBD1; V gene: TRBV20-1; CDR3 protein: CSASGFLAGGMNYGYTF; CDR3 DNA: TGCAGTGCTAGCGGGTTTCTGGCAGGGGGGATGAACTATGGCTACACCTTC
J gene: TRBJ2-3; clone size: NA; D gene: NA; V gene: TRBV5-1; CDR3 protein: CASSFRSPIGGTQYF; CDR3 DNA: TGCGCCAGCAGCTTCCGGTCTCCTATAGGAGGTACGCAGTATTTT